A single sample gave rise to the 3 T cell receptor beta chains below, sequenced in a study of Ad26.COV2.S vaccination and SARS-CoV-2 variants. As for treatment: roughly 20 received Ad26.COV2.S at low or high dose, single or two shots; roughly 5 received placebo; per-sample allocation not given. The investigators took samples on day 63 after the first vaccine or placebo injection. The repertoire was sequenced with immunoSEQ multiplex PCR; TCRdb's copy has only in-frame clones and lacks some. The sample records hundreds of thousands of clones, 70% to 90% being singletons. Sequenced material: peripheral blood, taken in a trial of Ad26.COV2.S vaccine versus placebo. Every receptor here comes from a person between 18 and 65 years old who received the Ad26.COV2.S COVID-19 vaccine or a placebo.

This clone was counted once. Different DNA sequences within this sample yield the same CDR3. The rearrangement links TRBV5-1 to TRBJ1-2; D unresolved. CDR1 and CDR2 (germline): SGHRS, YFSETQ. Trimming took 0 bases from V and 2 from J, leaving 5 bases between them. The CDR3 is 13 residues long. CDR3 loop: CASSLGVNYGYTF. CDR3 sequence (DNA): TGCGCCAGCAGCTTGGGGGTGAACTATGGCTACACCTTC.

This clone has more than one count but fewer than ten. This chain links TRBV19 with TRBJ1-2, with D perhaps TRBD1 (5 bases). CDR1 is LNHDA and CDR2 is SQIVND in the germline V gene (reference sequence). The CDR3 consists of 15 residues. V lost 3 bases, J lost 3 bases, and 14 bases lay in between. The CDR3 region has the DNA TGTGCCAGTAGTATTTCGTGGGGCAGTGACTATGGCTACACCTTC. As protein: CASSISWGSDYGYTF.

CDR3 protein: CASGRLAGGTDTQYF. DNA of the CDR3: TGTGCCAGTGGACGACTAGCGGGAGGCACAGATACGCAGTATTTT. The rearrangement joins TRBV19 to TRBJ2-3, with 12 bases that match TRBD2. Germline V gives CDR1 LNHDA, CDR2 SQIVND (reference sequence). This CDR3 is built from 15 residues. The V and J ends lost 8 bases and 1 base, in that order; junction bases with no gene match: 4.